These T cell receptor beta chains were read from a single sample in a study of shared clonotypes between healthy human individuals. Produced via immunoSEQ multiplex PCR; TCRdb's table is partial and in-frame only. The table includes over 850,000 clones, more than 75% detected once. Sequenced: memory CD4+ T cells from PBMCs. The receptors derive from a man younger than 30 in good health. Some clones in this sample may be carry-over from other donors' samples. Each CDR3 is given with its conserved first and last residue. A D gene is named only where the DNA matches it firmly. Size values are once, few and many counts, or a class for expanded clones, and some rows have none.

DNA: TGTGCCAGCAGCCAAGATCATACCGCCCCCCGCCACGAGCAGTACTTC
CDR3: CASSQDHTAPRHEQYF
V: TRBV4-2
D: -
J: TRBJ2-7
length: 16
size: -

DNA: TGCGCCAGCAGCCGAGGGACGGAGTATGGCTACACCTTC
CDR3: CASSRGTEYGYTF
V: TRBV5-1
D: -
J: TRBJ1-2
length: 13
size: -

DNA: TGCGCCAGCAGTTGGGGACAGTGGAATTACGAGCAGTACTTC
CDR3: CASSWGQWNYEQYF
V: TRBV5-1
D: TRBD1
J: TRBJ2-7
length: 14
size: -

DNA: TGTGCCAGCAGTTTGGGGACTAGCGGGAGTACGCAGTATTTT
CDR3: CASSLGTSGSTQYF
V: TRBV28
D: TRBD2
J: TRBJ2-3
length: 14
size: many

DNA: TGTGCCAGCAGTGCCGGACAGGTTAGCAATCAGCCCCAGCATTTT
CDR3: CASSAGQVSNQPQHF
V: TRBV6-1
D: TRBD1
J: TRBJ1-5
length: 15
size: -

DNA: TGTGCCATCAGTGAGTTTCCGGGGTTGGCCACTGAAGCTTTCTTT
CDR3: CAISEFPGLATEAFF
V: TRBV10-3
D: -
J: TRBJ1-1
length: 15
size: few

DNA: TGTGCCAGTAACAAGGCGTTTAGCTCCTACAATGAGCAGTTCTTC
CDR3: CASNKAFSSYNEQFF
V: TRBV19
D: -
J: TRBJ2-1
length: 15
size: -

DNA: TGTGCCAGCAGCTATAGACAGGGACCCCACGTCGGGGAGCTGTTTTTT
CDR3: CASSYRQGPHVGELFF
V: TRBV7-2
D: TRBD1
J: TRBJ2-2
length: 16
size: -

DNA: TGTGCCAGCTCAGTGAACAGGGGGAACACTGAAGCTTTCTTT
CDR3: CASSVNRGNTEAFF
V: TRBV18
D: TRBD1
J: TRBJ1-1
length: 14
size: -

DNA: TGTGCCAGCAACCGGACTAGCCCCATTTACAATGAGCAGTTCTTC
CDR3: CASNRTSPIYNEQFF
V: TRBV6-4
D: TRBD2
J: TRBJ2-1
length: 15
size: -

DNA: TGTGCCAGCAGGAGGCCGCCAACAGGGTACGAGCAGTACTTC
CDR3: CASRRPPTGYEQYF
V: TRBV28
D: -
J: TRBJ2-7
length: 14
size: -

DNA: TGTGCCAGCTCACCTCGGGGTGACAATCAGCCCCAGCATTTT
CDR3: CASSPRGDNQPQHF
V: TRBV18
D: -
J: TRBJ1-5
length: 14
size: once

DNA: TGTGCCAGCAGTTTATTGGCAGGCCCTTCCTACGAGCAGTACTTC
CDR3: CASSLLAGPSYEQYF
V: TRBV28
D: -
J: TRBJ2-7
length: 15
size: -

DNA: TGTGCCAGCAGCTCTCGGACTGGCCATACCTACGAGCAGTACTTC
CDR3: CASSSRTGHTYEQYF
V: TRBV27
D: -
J: TRBJ2-7
length: 15
size: -

DNA: TGTGCCAGCAGTTTCTATACTAGCGGGGGCACAGATACGCAGTATTTT
CDR3: CASSFYTSGGTDTQYF
V: TRBV27
D: TRBD2
J: TRBJ2-3
length: 16
size: once

DNA: TGTGCCAGCTCACTACGGGCGCTTGAAGCTTTCTTT
CDR3: CASSLRALEAFF
V: TRBV18
D: -
J: TRBJ1-1
length: 12
size: -

DNA: TGTGCCAGCAGTCCCCCCGGCAGGGTAGGGGGGACCCAGTACTTC
CDR3: CASSPPGRVGGTQYF
V: TRBV28
D: -
J: TRBJ2-5
length: 15
size: -

DNA: TGCGCCAGCAGCCCCAATACGGTTTACAATGAGCAGTTCTTC
CDR3: CASSPNTVYNEQFF
V: TRBV5-1
D: -
J: TRBJ2-1
length: 14
size: -

DNA: TGCAGCGTTGCTCAGAATAATCCCAACAATGAGCAGTTCTTC
CDR3: CSVAQNNPNNEQFF
V: TRBV29-1
D: -
J: TRBJ2-1
length: 14
size: -

DNA: TGTGCCAGCAGCCAGACCGGGGAGCTAGGGGGCCAAAACATTCAGTACTTC
CDR3: CASSQTGELGGQNIQYF
V: TRBV14
D: TRBD1
J: TRBJ2-4
length: 17
size: -

DNA: TGTGCCAGCAGCTTGGGTCTGGGGGGGAACACTGAAGCTTTCTTT
CDR3: CASSLGLGGNTEAFF
V: TRBV5-6
D: -
J: TRBJ1-1
length: 15
size: -

DNA: TGTGCCAGCAGTTACACGGGCCTAGGTCGTTATGGCTACACCTTC
CDR3: CASSYTGLGRYGYTF
V: TRBV6-5
D: -
J: TRBJ1-2
length: 15
size: -

DNA: TGTGCCAGCAGCCCCACTTGGGTGTCGGGAGGGGGTTACGAGCAGTACTTC
CDR3: CASSPTWVSGGGYEQYF
V: TRBV7-2
D: TRBD2
J: TRBJ2-7
length: 17
size: -

DNA: TGTGCCAGCAGCGCCCGGCCATCTTTCACCGGGGAGCTGTTTTTT
CDR3: CASSARPSFTGELFF
V: TRBV5-4
D: -
J: TRBJ2-2
length: 15
size: -

DNA: TGTGCCATCAGTGAGTCGATGGGCAGGGGGCTTCGACGATCCACGGAGACCCAGTACTTC
CDR3: CAISESMGRGLRRSTETQYF
V: TRBV10-3
D: TRBD1
J: TRBJ2-5
length: 20
size: -